A selection of T cell receptor beta chains follows, all from one sample in a study of T cells after yellow fever vaccination. TCRdb re-analysed the 5' RACE reads in MiXCR, keeping a single row per CDR3 protein. The sample lists around 46,000 distinct CDR3 sequences; 7.4% were seen once. This specimen consisted of CD8+ T cells sorted from PBMCs, obtained approximately 15 days after the first yellow fever vaccination. All receptors come from a man aged 18 to 30 who received the YFV17D yellow fever vaccine. Both conserved end residues are trimmed from each CDR3. The D gene is left open where the match is weak.

d_call: TRBD2
j_call: TRBJ2-5
v_call: TRBV20-1
cdr3_aa: SASAGVQETQY

d_call: TRBD2
j_call: TRBJ2-1
v_call: TRBV19
cdr3_aa: ASRAGGPNEQF

d_call: .
j_call: TRBJ2-3
v_call: TRBV6-5
cdr3_aa: ASALSGSDGDTQY

d_call: .
j_call: TRBJ1-2
v_call: TRBV5-6
cdr3_aa: ASSLGGPGYGYT

d_call: .
j_call: TRBJ1-5
v_call: TRBV7-2
cdr3_aa: ASRPGAAGNQPQH

d_call: TRBD2
j_call: TRBJ2-1
v_call: TRBV7-2
cdr3_aa: ASSPGLAGNPYNEQF

d_call: .
j_call: TRBJ1-4
v_call: TRBV7-8
cdr3_aa: ASSFGEKLF

d_call: .
j_call: TRBJ1-5
v_call: TRBV7-9
cdr3_aa: ASRPEGGNQPQH

d_call: .
j_call: TRBJ1-5
v_call: TRBV6-1
cdr3_aa: ASSHRRYSNQPQH

d_call: TRBD1
j_call: TRBJ1-1
v_call: TRBV27
cdr3_aa: ASSLRGTGLTEAF